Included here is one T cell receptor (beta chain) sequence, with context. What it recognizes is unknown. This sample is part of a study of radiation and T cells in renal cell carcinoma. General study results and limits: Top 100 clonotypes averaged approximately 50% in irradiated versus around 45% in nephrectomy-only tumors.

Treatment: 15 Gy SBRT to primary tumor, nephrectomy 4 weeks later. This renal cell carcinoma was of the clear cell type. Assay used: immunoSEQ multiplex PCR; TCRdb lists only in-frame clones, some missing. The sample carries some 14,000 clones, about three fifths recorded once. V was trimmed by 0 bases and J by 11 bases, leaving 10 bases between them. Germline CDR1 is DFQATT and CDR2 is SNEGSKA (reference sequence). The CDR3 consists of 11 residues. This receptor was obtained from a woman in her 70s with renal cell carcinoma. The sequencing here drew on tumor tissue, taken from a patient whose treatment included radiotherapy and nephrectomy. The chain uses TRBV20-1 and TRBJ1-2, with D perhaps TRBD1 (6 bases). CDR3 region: CSARDEGVYTF. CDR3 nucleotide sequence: TGCAGTGCTAGAGATGAGGGGGTTTACACCTTC.